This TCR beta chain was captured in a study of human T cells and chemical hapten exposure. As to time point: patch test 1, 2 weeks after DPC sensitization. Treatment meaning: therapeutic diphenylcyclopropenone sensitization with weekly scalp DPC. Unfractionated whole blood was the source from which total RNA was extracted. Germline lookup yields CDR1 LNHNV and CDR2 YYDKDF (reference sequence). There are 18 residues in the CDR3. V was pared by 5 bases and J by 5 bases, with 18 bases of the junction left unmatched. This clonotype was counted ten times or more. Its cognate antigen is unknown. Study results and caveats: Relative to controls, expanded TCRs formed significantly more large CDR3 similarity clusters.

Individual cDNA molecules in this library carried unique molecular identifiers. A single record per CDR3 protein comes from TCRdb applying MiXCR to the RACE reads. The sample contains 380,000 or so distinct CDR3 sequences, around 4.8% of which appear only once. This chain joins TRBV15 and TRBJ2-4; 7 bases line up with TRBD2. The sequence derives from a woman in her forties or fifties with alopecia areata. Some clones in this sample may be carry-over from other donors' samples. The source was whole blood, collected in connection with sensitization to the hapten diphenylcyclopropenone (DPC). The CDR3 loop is CATSWLGGMKPFENIQYF. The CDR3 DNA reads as TGTGCCACCAGCTGGTTGGGGGGGATGAAACCTTTTGAAAACATTCAGTACTTC.